This T cell receptor beta chain was captured by sequencing in a study of regulatory T cells in long-lasting Graves disease. Study-level points and caveats: Lower TCR diversity characterized persistent Graves' patients relative to newly diagnosed patients.

The CDR3 has 14 amino acids. Trimming cost V 6 bases and J 10 bases, with 19 bases left between them. Sample time point: newly diagnosed GD, antithyroid drugs for less than 3 months. Extracted RNA from PBMCs served as the source of the TCR library. To note about this clonotype: Antigen unknown.

Combining iRepertoire HTBI primers with Arm-PCR of CDR3 regions, the authors built TCR beta libraries. TCRdb passed the multiplex PCR reads through MiXCR, listing each CDR3 protein once. The table has 350,000 to 500,000 distinct CDR3 sequences, about 15% seen once. Separately, the same data were catalogued under a study of T cells in Graves' hyperthyroidism and ophthalmopathy. This second study says: Among thyroid clonotypes expanded above 0.001, most also appeared in blood.

The rearrangement uses TRBV12-3 or TRBV12-4 and TRBJ2-1; weak D call: TRBD2 (7 bases). The sample was peripheral blood mononuclear cells (PBMCs), taken at new diagnosis, from a patient treated with antithyroid drugs. The TCR originated in a woman aged 25 to 39 with Graves disease. This CDR3 is CASRASGGHYEQFF. The CDR3 nucleotides read TGTGCCAGCAGGGCTTCGGGGGGACACTACGAGCAGTTCTTC.